These 20 T cell receptor beta chains were all obtained from the same sample, sequenced in a study of regulatory T cells in long-lasting Graves disease. Combining iRepertoire HTBI primers with Arm-PCR of CDR3 regions, the authors built TCR beta libraries. TCRdb re-analysed the multiplex PCR reads in MiXCR, keeping a single row per CDR3 protein. The data hold about 450,000 distinct CDR3 sequences, with approximately 15% observed a single time. Time point described: newly diagnosed GD, antithyroid drugs for less than 3 months. The authors made the TCR library using RNA they extracted from PBMCs. These records were also assigned to another study, of T cells in Graves' hyperthyroidism and ophthalmopathy.

This specimen was peripheral blood mononuclear cells (PBMCs), taken at new diagnosis, from a patient treated with antithyroid drugs. The receptors were sampled from a woman between 45 and 65 years old with Graves disease.

Ten or more counts support this clonotype. CDR3 nucleotides: TGTGCCAGCTCAAGAGGCTCAGGGTATTGGATCACTGAAGCTTTCTTT. Amino acid sequence: CASSRGSGYWITEAFF. The chain has TRBV2 and TRBJ1-1; a weak D match, TRBD1 (5 bases). Germline V lookup: CDR1 SNHLY, CDR2 FYNNEI. Trimming took 8 bases from V and 4 from J, leaving 23 bases between them. The CDR3 is 16 amino acids.

This clonotype was found many times. CDR3 sequence reads: CASSIHRANTIYF. The CDR3 nucleotides read TGTGCCAGCAGCATACACAGGGCGAACACCATATATTTT. V gene TRBV11-2 combines with J gene TRBJ1-3; TRBD1 might be the D (6 bases). The ends were cut back, 5 bases at V and 7 bases at J, with 12 bases in the middle. Germline CDR1 reads SGHAT; CDR2 reads FQNNGV. The CDR3 spans 13 residues. Filled out from reference TRBV11-2 and TRBJ1-3, the complete variable domain reads EAGVAQSPRYKIIEKRQSVAFWCNPISGHATLYWYQQILGQGPKLLIQFQNNGVVDDSQLPKDRFSAERLKGVDSTLKIQPAKLEDSAVYLCASSIHRANTIYFGEGSWLTVV.

There are many counts of this clonotype. The chain has TRBV5-1 and TRBJ2-2, with D possibly being TRBD1 (6 bases). Per germline, CDR1 SGHRS and CDR2 YFSETQ. Trimming stripped 4 bases from V and 1 base from J, with 8 bases between. The CDR3 totals 14 residues. The CDR3 loop is CASSADRNTGELFF. For the CDR3, the DNA is TGCGCCAGCAGCGCGGACAGGAACACCGGGGAGCTGTTTTTT.

V gene TRBV6-2 or TRBV6-3 combines with J gene TRBJ2-7; the D is unclear. Deletions cut 4 bases from V and 5 bases from J, with 9 bases between. The germline CDR1 and CDR2 sequences are MNHEY and SVGEGT. The CDR3 has 12 residues. In nucleotides, the CDR3 is TGTGCCAGCAGTTCCTTCCTGCACGAGCAGTACTTC. Residues: CASSSFLHEQYF.

The V and J genes are TRBV7-2 and TRBJ2-3, with D unclear. Trimming pared 0 bases from V and 8 bases from J, leaving 3 bases between. In germline, CDR1 is SGHTA, CDR2 FQGNSA. This CDR3 spans 11 amino acids. CDR3 in amino acids: CASSLAATQYF. The CDR3 DNA is TGTGCCAGCAGCTTAGCCGCTACGCAGTATTTT.

This clonotype has ten or more counts. The V and J genes are TRBV20-1 and TRBJ1-2; TRBD1 matches 7 bases. The CDR3 is 17 residues long. The trim removed 5 bases at V and 5 bases at J, leaving 20 bases unmatched. From germline, CDR1 is DFQATT and CDR2 SNEGSKA (reference sequence). This CDR3 reads CSAPPSLIKQGRYGYTF. The CDR3 nucleotides are TGCAGTGCTCCCCCGAGTCTCATTAAACAGGGGCGGTATGGCTACACCTTC.

This clonotype has only a few counts. This chain connects TRBV20-1 to TRBJ2-5; D remains unclear. Deletions cut 1 base from V and 4 bases from J, with 13 bases between. CDR3 length equals 14 residues. CDR1 and CDR2 from the germline V gene are DFQATT and SNEGSKA (reference sequence). The CDR3 DNA is TGCAGTGCTAGAGGGCCTGCCCTAAGAGAGACCCAGTACTTC. It yields the protein CSARGPALRETQYF.

Ten or more counts support this clonotype. The chain combines TRBV5-1 with TRBJ1-2; a possible D gene is TRBD1 (5 bases). Germline V gene data show CDR1 as SGHRS and CDR2 as YFSETQ. Trimming removed 4 bases at V and 5 bases at J, with 9 bases between. The CDR3 consists of 12 residues. CDR3 residues: CASSVDSYGYTF. CDR3 nucleotide sequence: TGCGCCAGCAGCGTTGACAGTTATGGCTACACCTTC. Drawing the rest from reference TRBV5-1 and TRBJ1-2, the complete variable domain is KAGVTQTPRYLIKTRGQQVTLSCSPISGHRSVSWYQQTPGQGLQFLFEYFSETQRNKGNFPGRFSGRQFSNSRSEMNVSTLELGDSALYLCASSVDSYGYTFGSGTRLTVV.

This clonotype showed up many times. The V call is TRBV11-2, the J call TRBJ2-5; 12 positions agree with TRBD2. Trimming cost V 7 bases and J 3 bases; bases outside gene matches: 6. The germline V gene has CDR1 SGHAT and CDR2 FQNNGV. The CDR3 spans 15 residues. CDR3 loop: CASTPPSGREETQYF. CDR3 DNA sequence: TGTGCCAGCACCCCCCCTAGCGGGAGGGAAGAGACCCAGTACTTC.

A remark on this clonotype: A read error may explain this, as a much larger clone is one base away. The chain recombines TRBV11-2 with TRBJ2-1; D is perhaps TRBD2 (5 bases). Germline values: CDR1 SGHAT, CDR2 FQNNGV. V dropped 2 bases and J dropped 15 bases, with 17 bases sitting between them. The CDR3 runs 13 residues. The CDR3 here is CASSLRCGGWGFF. CDR3 in DNA: TGTGCCAGCAGCTTAAGATGCGGCGGGTGGGGGTTCTTC.

There are a few counts of this clonotype. J is TRBJ2-3 and V is TRBV12-3 or TRBV12-4, with D possibly matching TRBD2 (6 bases). Between the trimmed V and J ends, which lost 5 bases and 6 bases, there was a span of 18 bases. The CDR3 is 15 amino acids. CDR3 in amino acids: CASSDGGTSRDTQYF. DNA for the CDR3: TGTGCCAGCAGTGACGGGGGTACATCCCGGGATACGCAGTATTTT.

This clonotype was picked up many times. The chain links TRBV10-3 to TRBJ1-1; the D is unclear. The V end lost 0 bases, the J end lost 1 base, and 6 bases lay between the germline ends. The CDR3 spans 14 residues. From germline, CDR1 is ENHRY and CDR2 SYGVKD. CDR3 in amino acids: CAISESGQNTEAFF. The CDR3 nucleotides are TGTGCCATCAGTGAGTCTGGGCAGAACACTGAAGCTTTCTTT.

There are many counts of this clonotype. The chain is built from TRBV5-1 and TRBJ1-6; D may be TRBD1 (6 bases). Trimming took off 0 bases at V and 9 bases at J, with 10 bases between the two ends. This CDR3 is built from 14 residues. CDR1 is SGHRS, CDR2 YFSETQ, per germline. CDR3 nucleotides: TGCGCCAGCAGCTTGGGACAGGACGTTTCACCCCTCCACTTT. Its protein product is CASSLGQDVSPLHF.

The chain combines TRBV5-1 with TRBJ2-5; perhaps TRBD2 as D (6 bases). Per the germline V gene, CDR1 is SGHRS and CDR2 is YFSETQ. V was cut by 0 bases and J by 1 base, with 10 bases left in between. This CDR3 comprises 15 residues. The CDR3 spells CASSLVAGTQETQYF. The CDR3 nucleotides are TGCGCCAGCAGCTTGGTTGCGGGGACCCAAGAGACCCAGTACTTC.

Points on this clonotype: A junction end diverges from the germline sequence, so it may reflect a read error. The CDR3 is CSAKGRPGDRLGYDQYF. The CDR3 DNA reads TGCAGTGCAAAAGGGCGACCTGGGGACCGCCTAGGGTACGATCAGTACTTC. The chain joins TRBV20-1 to TRBJ2-7; D possibly uses TRBD1 or TRBD2 (5 bases each). This CDR3 has 17 amino acids. The V gene's germline CDR1 is DFQATT and CDR2 SNEGSKA (reference sequence).

This clonotype was recorded many times. The chain has TRBV28 and TRBJ2-1, with D possibly being TRBD1 or TRBD2 (5 bases each). V was pared by 5 bases and J by 13 bases, with 15 bases between. Germline lookup yields CDR1 MDHEN and CDR2 SYDVKM. This CDR3 is built from 12 residues. In DNA, the CDR3 is TGTGCCAGCAGTGCCGAGGGACGGAGCCAGTTCTTC. It codes for CASSAEGRSQFF.

This clonotype is a singleton in its sample. A single base is all that separates this from a far larger clone, so a read error is likely. The rearrangement uses TRBV3-1 and TRBJ2-1, with TRBD2 matching 7 bases. The DNA matches TRBJ2-5 better at its end, which makes the J call doubtful. Germline loops: CDR1 LGHDT, CDR2 YNNKEL (reference sequence). The CDR3 covers 14 residues. In DNA, the CDR3 is TGTGCCAGCAGCCAAGGTACTAGCGTGGAGGCCCAGTACTTC. Its translation: CASSQGTSVEAQYF.

This clonotype was seen repeatedly, ten times or more. The chain has TRBV28 and TRBJ1-1, with D perhaps TRBD1 (6 bases). CDR3 length equals 16 residues. Deletions cut 1 base from V and 3 bases from J, with 15 bases between. CDR1 and CDR2 from the germline V gene are MDHEN and SYDVKM. The CDR3 reads CASSLSSRGGDTEAFF. The CDR3 DNA sequence: TGTGCCAGCAGTTTATCTAGCAGGGGAGGGGACACTGAAGCTTTCTTT.

The table lists this clonotype with many counts. The chain couples TRBV11-2 to TRBJ1-1, with a possible D match to TRBD1 (5 bases). CDR1 SGHAT and CDR2 FQNNGV come from the germline V gene. V gave up 4 bases and J gave up 3 bases, with 9 bases separating them. This CDR3 is built from 13 residues. The CDR3 DNA is TGTGCCAGCAGCTCTTCCAGGGACACTGAAGCTTTCTTT. Translation: CASSSSRDTEAFF.

This clonotype was seen repeatedly, ten times or more. The genes are TRBV27 and TRBJ2-1, with D hard to call. V shed 7 bases and J shed 5 bases, with 12 bases lying between them. The CDR3 is made up of 13 amino acids. Germline loops: CDR1 MNHEY, CDR2 SMNVEV (reference sequence). CDR3 sequence reads: CASMLDGNNEQFF. CDR3 nucleotide sequence: TGTGCCAGCATGCTCGACGGCAACAATGAGCAGTTCTTC.